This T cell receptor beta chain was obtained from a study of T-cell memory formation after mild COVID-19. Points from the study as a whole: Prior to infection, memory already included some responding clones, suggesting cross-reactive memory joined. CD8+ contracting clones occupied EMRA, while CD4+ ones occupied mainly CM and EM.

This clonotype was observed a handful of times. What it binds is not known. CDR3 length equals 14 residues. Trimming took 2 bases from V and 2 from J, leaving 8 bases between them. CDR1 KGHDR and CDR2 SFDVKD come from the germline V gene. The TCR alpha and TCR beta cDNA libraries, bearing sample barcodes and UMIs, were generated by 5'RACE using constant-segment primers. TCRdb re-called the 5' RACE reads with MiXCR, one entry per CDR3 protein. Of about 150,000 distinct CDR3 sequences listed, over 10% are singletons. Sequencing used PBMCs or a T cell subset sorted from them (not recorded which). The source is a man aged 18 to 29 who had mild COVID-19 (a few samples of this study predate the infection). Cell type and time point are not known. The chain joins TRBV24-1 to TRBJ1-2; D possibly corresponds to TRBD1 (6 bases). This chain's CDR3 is CATSDWTANYGYTF. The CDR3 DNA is TGTGCCACCAGTGATTGGACAGCGAACTATGGCTACACCTTC.